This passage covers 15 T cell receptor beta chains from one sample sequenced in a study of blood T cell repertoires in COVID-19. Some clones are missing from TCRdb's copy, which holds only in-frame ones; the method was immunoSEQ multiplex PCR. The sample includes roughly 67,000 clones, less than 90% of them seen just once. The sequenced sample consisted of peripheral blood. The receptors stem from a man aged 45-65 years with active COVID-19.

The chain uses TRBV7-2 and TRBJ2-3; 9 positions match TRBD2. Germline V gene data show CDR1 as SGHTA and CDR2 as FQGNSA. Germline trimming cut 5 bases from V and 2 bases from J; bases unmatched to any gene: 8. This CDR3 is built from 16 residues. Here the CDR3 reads CASSPFLAGPTDTQYF. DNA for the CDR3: TGTGCCAGCAGCCCCTTCCTAGCGGGACCCACAGATACGCAGTATTTT.

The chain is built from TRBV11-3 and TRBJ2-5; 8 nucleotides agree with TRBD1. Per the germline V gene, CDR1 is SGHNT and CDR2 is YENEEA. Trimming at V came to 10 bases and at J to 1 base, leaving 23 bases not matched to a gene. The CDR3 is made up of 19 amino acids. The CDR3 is CATKAGRTGSHLGQETQYF. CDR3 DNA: TGTGCCACCAAAGCCGGGCGGACAGGGTCCCACCTCGGCCAAGAGACCCAGTACTTC.

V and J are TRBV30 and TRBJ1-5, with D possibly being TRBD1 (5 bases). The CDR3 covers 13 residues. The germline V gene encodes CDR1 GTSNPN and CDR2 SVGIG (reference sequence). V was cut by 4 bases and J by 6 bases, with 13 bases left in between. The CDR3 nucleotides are TGTGCCTGGAATAGTAGGGGAGGTCAGCCCCAGCATTTT. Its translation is CAWNSRGGQPQHF.

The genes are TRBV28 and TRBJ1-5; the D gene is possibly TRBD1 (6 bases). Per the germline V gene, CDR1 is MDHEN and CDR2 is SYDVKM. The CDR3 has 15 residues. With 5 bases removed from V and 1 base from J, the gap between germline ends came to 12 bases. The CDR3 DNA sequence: TGTGCCAGCAGTCTTAATAGGGGGAGCAATCAGCCCCAGCATTTT. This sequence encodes CASSLNRGSNQPQHF. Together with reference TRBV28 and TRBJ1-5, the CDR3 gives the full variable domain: DVKVTQSSRYLVKRTGEKVFLECVQDMDHENMFWYRQDPGLGLRLIYFSYDVKMKEKGDIPEGYSVSREKKERFSLILESASTNQTSMYLCASSLNRGSNQPQHFGDGTRLSIL.

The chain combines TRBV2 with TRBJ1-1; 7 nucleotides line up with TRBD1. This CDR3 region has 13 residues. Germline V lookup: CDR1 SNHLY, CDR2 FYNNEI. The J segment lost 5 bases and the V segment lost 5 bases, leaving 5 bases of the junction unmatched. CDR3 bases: TGTGCCAGCAGTACACAGGGGCTGACTGAAGCTTTCTTT. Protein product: CASSTQGLTEAFF.

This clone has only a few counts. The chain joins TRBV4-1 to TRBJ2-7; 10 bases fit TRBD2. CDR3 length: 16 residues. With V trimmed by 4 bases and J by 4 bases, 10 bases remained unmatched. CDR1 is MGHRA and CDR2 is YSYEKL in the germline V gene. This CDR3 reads CASSRLLAGASYEQYF. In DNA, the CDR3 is TGCGCCAGCAGCCGGTTGCTAGCGGGAGCCTCTTACGAGCAGTACTTC.

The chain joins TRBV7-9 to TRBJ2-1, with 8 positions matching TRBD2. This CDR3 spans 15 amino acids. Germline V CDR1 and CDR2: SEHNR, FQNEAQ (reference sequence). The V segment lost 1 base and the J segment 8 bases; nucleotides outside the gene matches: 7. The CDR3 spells CASSLVSGRDYEQFF. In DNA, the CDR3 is TGTGCCAGCAGCTTAGTCAGCGGGAGAGACTATGAGCAGTTCTTC.

The CDR3 loop reads CASSTKTGNTEAFF. The DNA of the CDR3 is TGTGCCAGTAGTACAAAGACAGGGAACACTGAAGCTTTCTTT. The chain employs TRBV19 and TRBJ1-1, with D possibly being TRBD1 (6 bases). The V and J ends lost 4 bases and 1 base respectively, with 10 bases between them. The germline gives CDR1 LNHDA, CDR2 SQIVND (reference sequence). This CDR3 is built from 14 residues.

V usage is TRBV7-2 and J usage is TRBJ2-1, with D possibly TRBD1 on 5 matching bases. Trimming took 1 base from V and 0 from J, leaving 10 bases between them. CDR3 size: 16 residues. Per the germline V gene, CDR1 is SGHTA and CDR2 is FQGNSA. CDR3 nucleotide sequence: TGTGCCAGCAGCTTAGGCGGTGACAGCTCCTACAATGAGCAGTTCTTC. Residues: CASSLGGDSSYNEQFF. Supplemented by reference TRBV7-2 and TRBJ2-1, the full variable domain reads GAGVSQSPSNKVTEKGKDVELRCDPISGHTALYWYRQSLGQGLEFLIYFQGNSAPDKSGLPSDRFSAERTGGSVSTLTIQRTQQEDSAVYLCASSLGGDSSYNEQFFGPGTRLTVL.

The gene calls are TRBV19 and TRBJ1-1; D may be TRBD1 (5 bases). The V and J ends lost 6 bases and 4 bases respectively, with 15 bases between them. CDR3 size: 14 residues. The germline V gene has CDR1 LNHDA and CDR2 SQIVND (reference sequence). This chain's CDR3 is CASSPSAGSTEAFF. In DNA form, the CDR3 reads TGTGCCAGTAGCCCTAGCGCAGGGAGCACTGAAGCTTTCTTT.

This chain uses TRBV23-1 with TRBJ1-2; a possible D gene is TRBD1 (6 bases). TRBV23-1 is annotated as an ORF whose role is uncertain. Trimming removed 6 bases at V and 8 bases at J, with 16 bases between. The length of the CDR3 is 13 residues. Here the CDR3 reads CASSPRQEPGYTF. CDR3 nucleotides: TGCGCCAGCAGCCCTCGACAGGAGCCAGGCTACACCTTC.

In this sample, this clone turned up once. CDR3 in DNA: TGTGCCAGCCGGACTCGACCCCCCTACAATGAGCAGTTCTTC. Its protein product is CASRTRPPYNEQFF. The rearrangement uses TRBV28 and TRBJ2-1; D might be TRBD2 (5 bases). Germline lookup yields CDR1 MDHEN and CDR2 SYDVKM. The V and J ends lost 8 bases and 2 bases respectively, with 13 bases between them. This CDR3 is built from 14 residues.

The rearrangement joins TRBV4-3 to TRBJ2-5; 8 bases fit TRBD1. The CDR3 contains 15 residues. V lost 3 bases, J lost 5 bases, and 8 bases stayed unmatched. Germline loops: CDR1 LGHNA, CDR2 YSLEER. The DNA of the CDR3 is TGCGCCAGCAGCCAGGATCAGGGGGCAGGGGAGACCCAGTACTTC. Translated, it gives CASSQDQGAGETQYF.

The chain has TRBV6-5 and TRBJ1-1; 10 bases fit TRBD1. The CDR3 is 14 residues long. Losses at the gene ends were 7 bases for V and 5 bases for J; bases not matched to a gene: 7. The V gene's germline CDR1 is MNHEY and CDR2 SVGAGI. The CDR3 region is CASMRDRGGTEAFF. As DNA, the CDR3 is TGTGCCAGCATGAGGGACAGGGGTGGAACTGAAGCTTTCTTT.

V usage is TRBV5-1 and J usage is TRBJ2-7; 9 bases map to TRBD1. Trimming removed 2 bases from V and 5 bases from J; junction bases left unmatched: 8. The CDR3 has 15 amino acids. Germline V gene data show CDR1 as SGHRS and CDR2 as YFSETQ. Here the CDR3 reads CASSFRRDRADEQYF. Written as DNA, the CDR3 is TGCGCCAGCAGCTTCCGCCGGGACAGGGCCGACGAGCAGTACTTC. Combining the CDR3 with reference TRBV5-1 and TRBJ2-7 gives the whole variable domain KAGVTQTPRYLIKTRGQQVTLSCSPISGHRSVSWYQQTPGQGLQFLFEYFSETQRNKGNFPGRFSGRQFSNSRSEMNVSTLELGDSALYLCASSFRRDRADEQYFGPGTRLTVT.